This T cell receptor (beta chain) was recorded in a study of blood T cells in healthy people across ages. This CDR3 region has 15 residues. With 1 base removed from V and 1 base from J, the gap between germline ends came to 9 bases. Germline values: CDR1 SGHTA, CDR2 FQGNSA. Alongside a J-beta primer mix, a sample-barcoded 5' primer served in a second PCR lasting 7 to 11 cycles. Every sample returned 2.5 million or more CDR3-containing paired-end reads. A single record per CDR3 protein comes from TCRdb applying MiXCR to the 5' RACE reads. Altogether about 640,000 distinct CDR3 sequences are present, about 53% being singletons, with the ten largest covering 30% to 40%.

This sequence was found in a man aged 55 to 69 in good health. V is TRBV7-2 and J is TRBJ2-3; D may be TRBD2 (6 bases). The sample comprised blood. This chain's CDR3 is CASSLVAVGTDTQYF. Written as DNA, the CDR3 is TGTGCCAGCAGCTTAGTAGCGGTTGGCACAGATACGCAGTATTTT.